This TCR beta chain was recovered during a study of cytomegalovirus exposure and HLA in healthy donors. Trimming stripped 6 bases from V and 0 bases from J, with 11 bases between. The CDR3 is 14 amino acids. Germline V gene sequence: CDR1 MNHEY, CDR2 SMNVEV (reference sequence). This PCR relied on a set of 60 Vbeta primers and 13 Jbeta primers. Repertoires were generated with immunoSEQ multiplex PCR, while TCRdb's copy carries only in-frame clones and drops some. Of more than 100,000 clones in the sample, around four fifths were seen once. Findings and limits, study-wide: A later analysis found TCR association rates differed by HLA locus, highest for DRB1 and lowest for HLA-C.

This clone was seen once. Its antigen is currently unknown. This clonotype originated in a man aged 55 to 70 in good health and CMV-seropositive. The rearrangement uses TRBV27 and TRBJ1-2; weak D call: TRBD1 (5 bases). Sample: PBMCs. In nucleotides, the CDR3 is TGTGCCAGCAGCCGGGGGGGGGCTAACTATGGCTACACCTTC. This gives the protein CASSRGGANYGYTF.